Listed here is a single T cell receptor (beta chain). What it recognizes is unknown. Healthy bone marrow donors made up the donor group. The record originates from a study of cytomegalovirus exposure and HLA in healthy donors. Whole-study findings and limits: There were under 200 TCR beta chains listed as cytomegalovirus-associated. Later analysis demonstrated an association between a missense DCLRE1C variant and TCR beta V- and J-gene trimming.

The PCR used 60 Vbeta and 13 Jbeta primers. Measured with immunoSEQ multiplex PCR; TCRdb has only the in-frame clones, and not every one. This table has 150,000 to 200,000 clones, around four fifths appearing once. The CDR3 consists of 18 residues. Germline loops: CDR1 SGDLS, CDR2 YYNGEE. Trimming at V came to 2 bases and at J to 5 bases, leaving 14 bases not matched to a gene. The V and J genes are TRBV9 and TRBJ1-4, with TRBD1 matching over 8 bases. Material for sequencing was PBMCs. This receptor was identified in a woman in her forties or fifties in good health and CMV-seropositive. Here the CDR3 DNA reads TGTGCCAGCAGCGTCAACCCTTCCGACAGGGGACAAAATGAAAAACTGTTTTTT. It is translated as CASSVNPSDRGQNEKLFF.